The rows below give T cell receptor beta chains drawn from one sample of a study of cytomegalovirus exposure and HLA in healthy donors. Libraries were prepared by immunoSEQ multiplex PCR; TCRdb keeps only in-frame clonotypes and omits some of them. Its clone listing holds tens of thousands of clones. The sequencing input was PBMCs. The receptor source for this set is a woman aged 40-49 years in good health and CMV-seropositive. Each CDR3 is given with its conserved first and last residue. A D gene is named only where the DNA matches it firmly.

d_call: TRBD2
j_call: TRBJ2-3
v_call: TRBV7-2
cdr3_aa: CASSLLAGGVTDTQYF
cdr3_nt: TGTGCCAGCAGCTTACTAGCGGGAGGGGTTACAGATACGCAGTATTTT

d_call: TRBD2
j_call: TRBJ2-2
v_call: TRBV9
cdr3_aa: CASSVPLAGAVDTGELFF
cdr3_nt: TGTGCCAGCAGCGTACCCCTAGCGGGAGCGGTTGACACCGGGGAGCTGTTTTTT

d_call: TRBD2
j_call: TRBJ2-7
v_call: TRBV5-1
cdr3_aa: CASRPTSGSEQYF
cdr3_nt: TGCGCCAGCAGACCTACTAGCGGGAGTGAGCAGTACTTC

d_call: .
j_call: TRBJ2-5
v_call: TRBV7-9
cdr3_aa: CASSQMRESGTQYF
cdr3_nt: TGTGCCAGCAGCCAAATGAGGGAGAGTGGGACCCAGTACTTC

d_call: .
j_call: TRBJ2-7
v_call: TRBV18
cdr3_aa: CASSATGDEQYF
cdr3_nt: TGTGCCAGCTCCGCGACAGGAGACGAGCAGTACTTC

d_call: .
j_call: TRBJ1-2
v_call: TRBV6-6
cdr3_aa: CASSYGEHPNGYTF
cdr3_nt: TGTGCCAGCAGTTACGGTGAACATCCGAATGGCTACACCTTC

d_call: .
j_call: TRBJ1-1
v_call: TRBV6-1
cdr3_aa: CASSESPWGDTEAFF
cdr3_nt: TGTGCCAGCAGTGAGTCACCTTGGGGGGACACTGAAGCTTTCTTT

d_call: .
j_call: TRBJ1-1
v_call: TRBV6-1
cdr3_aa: CASSRDITEAFF
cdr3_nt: TGTGCCAGCAGTCGGGACATCACTGAAGCTTTCTTT

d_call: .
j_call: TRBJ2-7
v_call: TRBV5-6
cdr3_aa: CASSLAYEQYF
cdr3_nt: TGTGCCAGCAGCCTCGCCTACGAGCAGTACTTC

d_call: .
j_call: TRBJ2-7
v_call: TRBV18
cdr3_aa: CASSPGSAYEQYF
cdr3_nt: TGTGCCAGCTCACCGGGTAGCGCCTACGAGCAGTACTTC

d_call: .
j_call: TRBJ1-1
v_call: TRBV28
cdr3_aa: CASSSTPGRGSQKRAFF
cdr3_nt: TGTGCCAGCAGTTCCACTCCGGGTCGAGGATCACAAAAAAGAGCTTTCTTT

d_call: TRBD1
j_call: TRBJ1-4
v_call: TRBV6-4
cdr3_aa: CASSQDCRQGFGVDEKLFF
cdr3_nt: TGTGCCAGCTCCCAGGACTGCAGACAGGGGTTTGGGGTCGACGAAAAACTGTTTTTT

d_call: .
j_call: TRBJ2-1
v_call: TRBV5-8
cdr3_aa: CASTTAQYGYNEQFF
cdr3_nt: TGTGCCAGCACCACCGCCCAGTATGGCTACAATGAGCAGTTCTTC

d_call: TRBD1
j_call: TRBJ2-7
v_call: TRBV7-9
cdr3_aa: CASSQRTGRSSYEQYF
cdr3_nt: TGTGCCAGCAGCCAGCGGACAGGTAGGAGCTCCTACGAGCAGTACTTC

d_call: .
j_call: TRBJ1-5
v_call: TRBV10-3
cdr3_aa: CAISELSPGHYQPQHF
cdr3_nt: TGTGCCATCAGTGAGTTAAGTCCTGGACATTATCAGCCCCAGCATTTT